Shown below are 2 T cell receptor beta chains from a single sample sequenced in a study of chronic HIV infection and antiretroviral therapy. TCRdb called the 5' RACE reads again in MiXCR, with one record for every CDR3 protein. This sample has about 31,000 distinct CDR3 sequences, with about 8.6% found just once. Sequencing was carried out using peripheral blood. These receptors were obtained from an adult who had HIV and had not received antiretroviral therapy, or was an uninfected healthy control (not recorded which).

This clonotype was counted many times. DNA for the CDR3: TGTGCCAGCAGCCGAATGGGGTCTGGAAACACCATATATTTT. It is translated as CASSRMGSGNTIYF. The chain has TRBV9 and TRBJ1-3; D unresolved. The CDR3 has 14 residues. Germline V gives CDR1 SGDLS, CDR2 YYNGEE. The V end was cut by 4 bases, the J end by 1 base, with 9 bases between. Full variable domain (missing parts from reference TRBV9 and TRBJ1-3): DSGVTQTPKHLITATGQRVTLRCSPRSGDLSVYWYQQSLDQGLQFLIQYYNGEERAKGNILERFSAQQFPDLHSELNLSSLELGDSALYFCASSRMGSGNTIYFGEGSWLTVV.

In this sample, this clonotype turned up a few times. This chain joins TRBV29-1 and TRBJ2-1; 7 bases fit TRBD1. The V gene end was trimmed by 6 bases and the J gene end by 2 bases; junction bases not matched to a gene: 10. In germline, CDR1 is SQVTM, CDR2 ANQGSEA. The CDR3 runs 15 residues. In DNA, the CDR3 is TGCAGCGTCCCGAGTCAGGGGGACGCCTACAATGAGCAGTTCTTC. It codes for CSVPSQGDAYNEQFF.